The source of this TCR beta chain is a study of CD4+ T cells in melanoma. Findings and caveats of the study: In melanoma, neoantigen-specific CD4+ T cells reportedly differed in differentiation state.

The length of the CDR3 is 15 residues. The germline gives CDR1 LNHDA, CDR2 SQIVND (reference sequence). After removal of 6 bases from V and 3 bases from J, the junction contained 4 bases not matched to a gene. The method was immunoSEQ multiplex PCR; TCRdb's version includes in-frame clones alone and lacks a portion of them. The data contain about 110,000 clones, about 90% of them seen just once; the ten biggest clones take up about 3.3%. A word on this clone: The antigen is unknown.

The sequence was collected from a human donor with melanoma. The chain recombines TRBV19 with TRBJ2-2; 10 positions match TRBD1. Sequenced: peripheral blood. The CDR3 sequence is CASRPGQGYTGELFF. The CDR3 DNA reads as TGTGCCAGTAGACCGGGACAGGGGTACACCGGGGAGCTGTTTTTT. Full variable domain (remainder filled in from reference TRBV19 and TRBJ2-2): DGGITQSPKYLFRKEGQNVTLSCEQNLNHDAMYWYRQDPGQGLRLIYYSQIVNDFQKGDIAEGYSVSREKKESFPLTVTSAQKNPTAFYLCASRPGQGYTGELFFGEGSRLTVL.